A selection of T cell receptor beta chains follows, all from one sample in a study of shared clonotypes between healthy human individuals. The table came from immunoSEQ multiplex PCR; TCRdb's copy has only in-frame clones and leaves some out. In the table there are about 110,000 clones, 68% of which are singletons. Sequenced input: memory CD8+ T cells sorted from blood. The receptors come from a woman aged 30 to 39 in good health. Both conserved end residues are part of each CDR3. The D gene is left open where the match is weak. Not every row has a clone size; where given, it reads once, few, many or a size class.

j_call clone_size v_call d_call cdr3_aa cdr3_nt
TRBJ1-5 . TRBV2 TRBD1 CASRADRGGQPQHF TGTGCCAGCAGAGCCGACAGGGGGGGACAGCCCCAGCATTTT
TRBJ2-7 . TRBV2 TRBD2 CASSGHLAGVISYEQYF TGTGCCAGCAGTGGCCACCTAGCGGGAGTTATCTCCTACGAGCAGTACTTC
TRBJ1-5 . TRBV6-1 . CASSEARVRVGNQPQHF TGTGCCAGCAGTGAAGCGCGGGTCAGGGTAGGTAATCAGCCCCAGCATTTT
TRBJ2-3 . TRBV6-4 TRBD2 CASSNGTTSDTQYF TGTGCCAGCAGTAACGGGACTACATCAGATACGCAGTATTTT
TRBJ2-6 . TRBV4-1 . CASSRSGANVLTF TGCGCCAGCAGCCGCTCTGGGGCCAACGTCCTGACTTTC
TRBJ2-3 once TRBV11-3 . CASSLSRTDTQYF TGTGCCAGCAGCTTGTCCCGTACAGATACGCAGTATTTT
TRBJ1-5 . TRBV19 . CASSIQDQPQHF TGTGCCAGTAGTATACAGGATCAGCCCCAGCATTTT
TRBJ1-1 . TRBV11-2 . CASSSQRDLEAFF TGTGCCAGCAGCTCACAAAGGGACCTTGAAGCTTTCTTT
TRBJ2-7 . TRBV20-1 . CSAIGLLEQYF TGCAGTGCTATCGGACTGCTAGAGCAGTACTTC
TRBJ2-1 . TRBV10-1 TRBD2 CASSNGLAPTYNEQFF TGCGCCAGCAGTAACGGACTAGCGCCCACCTACAATGAGCAGTTCTTC
TRBJ1-5 . TRBV2 TRBD1 CASSEADRNQPQHF TGTGCCAGCAGTGAAGCGGACAGGAATCAGCCCCAGCATTTT
TRBJ1-5 once TRBV6-4 . CASSKTGSGNQPQHF TGTGCCAGCAGTAAAACAGGGTCGGGCAATCAGCCCCAGCATTTT
TRBJ2-7 . TRBV19 . CASSLLASSYEQYF TGTGCCAGTAGCCTACTAGCTAGCTCCTACGAGCAGTACTTC
TRBJ1-5 . TRBV6-6 . CASSPTRLGHQPQHF TGTGCCAGCAGCCCGACCCGGCTAGGTCATCAGCCCCAGCATTTT
TRBJ1-2 . TRBV5-6 TRBD1 CASSRQGLNYGYTF TGTGCCAGCAGCCGACAGGGACTTAACTATGGCTACACCTTC